The entry that follows covers one T cell receptor (beta chain) sequence. Its antigen remains unidentified. This record belongs to a study of T cell clonotyping in hematopoietic cell transplantation. Trimming took 0 bases from V and 5 from J, leaving 10 bases between them. Germline CDR1 is MNHNY and CDR2 is SVGAGI (reference sequence). There are 15 residues in the CDR3. TCRdb's table, derived via immunoSEQ multiplex PCR, lists solely in-frame clones and lacks some. The table records about 3,800 clones, over 75% of them present only once. Study-level results: Broader posttransplant TCR repertoire diversity was predicted by graft donor and pretransplant recipient Inverse Simpson Index values.

The genes are TRBV6-6 and TRBJ2-2; D is unclear. The sample consisted of peripheral blood mononuclear cells, taken 100 days after allogeneic stem cell transplant. The receptor comes from a male patient aged 50 to 59 who had an allogeneic stem cell transplant from an unrelated donor, so the T cells may come from the graft donor. Some clones in this sample may be carry-over from other donors' samples. The CDR3 bases are TGTGCCAGCAGTTACTCGCCTATAAGGACCGGGGAGCTGTTTTTT. This codes for CASSYSPIRTGELFF.